Each of the 27 T cell receptor beta chains below was sequenced from the same sample in a study of blood T cell repertoires in COVID-19. Profiled with immunoSEQ multiplex PCR; TCRdb holds only in-frame clones, not every one. The repertoire consists of 150,000 or so clones, with over 70% occurring once and the leading ten covering about an eighth. The sequencing input was PBMCs or T cells enriched from blood (not recorded which). The receptors originated from a woman aged 60 to 75 who had recovered from COVID-19.

The chain combines TRBV4-2 with TRBJ1-4; possible D gene TRBD1, 5 bases. Trimming took 2 bases from V and 5 from J, leaving 21 bases between them. CDR3 size: 18 residues. Germline V gene sequence: CDR1 LGHNA, CDR2 YNFKEQ. CDR3 amino acids: CASSQSRKGAPPNEKLFF. The CDR3 DNA reads as TGTGCCAGCAGCCAATCCAGGAAAGGGGCACCCCCAAATGAAAAACTGTTTTTT.

V is TRBV6-4 and J is TRBJ2-2, with D possibly TRBD1 on 5 matching bases. This CDR3 spans 14 amino acids. Germline V gene lookup returns CDR1 MRHNA and CDR2 SNTAGT. V lost 7 bases and J 4 bases, leaving 13 bases between the germline ends. The CDR3 nucleotides read TGTGCCAGCACCGCCCAGGGTTTCACCGGGGAGCTGTTTTTT. Translated, it gives CASTAQGFTGELFF.

The gene calls are TRBV6-5 and TRBJ1-2; TRBD1 agrees at 10 bases. There are 14 residues in the CDR3. CDR1 and CDR2 (germline): MNHEY, SVGAGI. Trimming at V came to 3 bases and at J to 8 bases, leaving 6 bases not matched to a gene. The CDR3 DNA sequence: TGTGCCAGCAGTTATTCAGACAGGGGGCCGGGCTACACCTTC. Translation: CASSYSDRGPGYTF.

The V gene is TRBV3-1 (or the pseudogene TRBV3-2), the J gene TRBJ1-5, with TRBD1 identical over 8 bases. V was clipped by 8 bases and J by 2 bases; unmatched bases: 5. Germline V gene lookup returns CDR1 LGHDT and CDR2 YNNKEL (reference sequence). The CDR3 is 14 residues long. The CDR3 DNA reads TGTGCCAGCGGACAGGGCGGGGGCAATCAGCCCCAGCATTTT. Its protein product is CASGQGGGNQPQHF.

This clone showed up just once. The rearrangement joins TRBV19 to TRBJ1-2, with TRBD1 matching over 7 bases. The CDR3 is 14 residues long. Germline V gives CDR1 LNHDA, CDR2 SQIVND (reference sequence). V lost 5 bases and J lost 4; bases outside the gene matches: 7. The chain's CDR3 is CASSPTGDLYGYTF. CDR3 nucleotide sequence: TGTGCCAGTAGTCCCACAGGGGACCTCTATGGCTACACCTTC.

The chain employs TRBV7-2 and TRBJ2-1; maybe TRBD2 (6 bases). Germline CDR1 and CDR2: SGHTA and FQGNSA. The length of the CDR3 is 16 residues. V was clipped by 1 base and J by 3 bases, with 13 bases between them. The CDR3 region is CASSLGGTPDYNEQFF. CDR3 sequence (DNA): TGTGCCAGCAGCTTAGGCGGGACCCCCGACTACAATGAGCAGTTCTTC.

The gene calls are TRBV4-2 and TRBJ2-7; D gene ambiguous. V lost 0 bases and J 2 bases, leaving 5 bases between the germline ends. Germline lookup yields CDR1 LGHNA and CDR2 YNFKEQ. This CDR3 is built from 13 residues. CDR3 amino acids: CASSQEGPYEQYF. The CDR3, as DNA: TGTGCCAGCAGCCAAGAGGGCCCCTACGAGCAGTACTTC.

The V and J genes are TRBV5-4 and TRBJ1-2; D is uncertain. Germline assignment: CDR1 SGHNT and CDR2 YYREEE (reference sequence). Trimming removed 4 bases from V and 7 bases from J, with 20 bases in between. The CDR3 is 15 residues long. In DNA form, the CDR3 reads TGTGCCAGCAGCCGGGCTCGCGACCCCGGGGTTGGCTACACCTTC. Encoded protein: CASSRARDPGVGYTF. The entire variable domain, with the rest obtained from reference TRBV5-4 and TRBJ1-2, is as follows: ETGVTQSPTHLIKTRGQQVTLRCSSQSGHNTVSWYQQALGQGPQFIFQYYREEENGRGNFPPRFSGLQFPNYSSELNVNALELDDSALYLCASSRARDPGVGYTFGSGTRLTVV.

The CDR3 DNA follows: TGTGCCAGCAGCTTGGCCGGACAGGGGAGTCAGCAGTACTTC. It is translated as CASSLAGQGSQQYF. The genes are TRBV5-6 and TRBJ2-7; 9 bases align to TRBD1. The CDR3 covers 14 residues. Germline loops: CDR1 SGHDT, CDR2 YYEEEE. V shed 0 bases, J shed 8 bases, and the junction held 6 bases outside the gene matches.

This clone has more than one count but fewer than ten. The chain couples TRBV19 to TRBJ1-1, with 7 bases fitting TRBD1. The germline CDR1 and CDR2 sequences are LNHDA and SQIVND (reference sequence). V gave up 9 bases and J gave up 8 bases; unmatched junction bases: 21. CDR3 length: 16 amino acids. In DNA form, the CDR3 reads TGTGCCAGCTGGGACAGTTACAGGCCGTCTAACCCCGAAGCTTTCTTT. Protein sequence: CASWDSYRPSNPEAFF.

The chain links TRBV5-4 to TRBJ1-1; D is ambiguous. Trimming pared 4 bases from V and 7 bases from J, leaving 14 bases between. This CDR3 contains 13 residues. Germline V lookup: CDR1 SGHNT, CDR2 YYREEE (reference sequence). CDR3 in DNA: TGTGCCAGCAGCAGAGATGGACTCTTTGAAGCTTTCTTT. This encodes CASSRDGLFEAFF.

Of note for this clone: Other DNA sequences in this specimen translate into the identical CDR3. This chain links TRBV18 with TRBJ1-6; D is possibly TRBD1 (6 bases). In germline, CDR1 is KGHSH, CDR2 LQKENI. The V and J ends lost 3 bases and 9 bases respectively, with 9 bases between them. The CDR3 length is 13 residues. DNA for the CDR3: TGTGCCAGCTCACCGGGGGCGGGTTCACCCCTCCACTTT. Its translation: CASSPGAGSPLHF.

This clone was seen a handful of times. The gene calls are TRBV5-6 and TRBJ1-2; no definite D call. V was shortened by 4 bases and J by 4 bases, with 8 bases between the two germline ends. The germline gives CDR1 SGHDT, CDR2 YYEEEE. CDR3 size: 12 residues. The chain's CDR3 is CASSPGTYGYTF. CDR3 sequence (DNA): TGTGCCAGCAGCCCCGGTACCTATGGCTACACCTTC.

V is TRBV3-1 (or the pseudogene TRBV3-2) and J is TRBJ2-1; 7 nucleotides align to TRBD2. Unmatched junction bases numbered 2, after V lost 0 bases and J lost 0 bases. The CDR3 totals 16 residues. Germline V gives CDR1 LGHDT, CDR2 YNNKEL (reference sequence). The CDR3 bases are TGTGCCAGCAGCCAAGATCCGGGGGGCTCCTACAATGAGCAGTTCTTC. Translation: CASSQDPGGSYNEQFF.

This chain links TRBV30 with TRBJ1-6; 7 bases line up with TRBD1. The CDR3 runs 14 residues. With 2 bases clipped from V and 8 bases from J, the junction kept 6 bases outside the gene matches. CDR1 is GTSNPN and CDR2 is SVGIG in the germline V gene (reference sequence). CDR3 bases: TGTGCCTGGAGTATACAGGGGATGTATTCACCCCTCCACTTT. This sequence encodes CAWSIQGMYSPLHF.

V is TRBV19 and J is TRBJ1-6; D gene ambiguous. CDR1 is LNHDA, CDR2 SQIVND, per germline (reference sequence). Trimming pared 6 bases from V and 0 bases from J, leaving 9 bases between. The CDR3 runs 15 residues. CDR3 in amino acids: CASRPRSSYNSPLHF. CDR3 sequence (DNA): TGTGCCAGTAGGCCGAGGAGCTCCTATAATTCACCCCTCCACTTT. The full variable domain, with the rest looked up from reference TRBV19 and TRBJ1-6, is DGGITQSPKYLFRKEGQNVTLSCEQNLNHDAMYWYRQDPGQGLRLIYYSQIVNDFQKGDIAEGYSVSREKKESFPLTVTSAQKNPTAFYLCASRPRSSYNSPLHFGNGTRLTVT.

The CDR3 loop is CASSQDPQNSYEQYF. The CDR3 DNA is TGTGCCAGCAGCCAAGATCCACAGAACTCCTACGAGCAGTACTTC. V usage is TRBV3-1 (or the pseudogene TRBV3-2) and J usage is TRBJ2-7, with unresolved D. The CDR3 contains 15 residues. Trimming pared 0 bases from V and 0 bases from J, leaving 9 bases between. In germline, CDR1 is LGHDT, CDR2 YNNKEL (reference sequence).

This chain uses TRBV7-3 with TRBJ1-3; 10 nucleotides match TRBD1. Germline V lookup: CDR1 SGHTA, CDR2 FQGTGA. The ends lost 0 bases at V and 2 bases at J; junction bases unmatched: 1. The CDR3 contains 16 residues. This CDR3 is CASSLTGTGAGNTIYF. Written as DNA, the CDR3 is TGTGCCAGCAGCTTAACGGGGACAGGGGCTGGAAACACCATATATTTT.

CDR3 protein: CASSLAGGPNTGELFF. In DNA form, the CDR3 reads TGTGCCAGCAGTCTAGCGGGGGGGCCGAACACCGGGGAGCTGTTTTTT. The rearrangement joins TRBV2 to TRBJ2-2; 12 positions match TRBD2. J gave up 0 bases and V 5 bases, and 1 base lay outside the gene matches. This CDR3 has 16 residues. Germline CDR1 SNHLY, CDR2 FYNNEI.

The chain has TRBV19 and TRBJ1-4; 7 positions agree with TRBD1. J gave up 10 bases and V 5 bases, and 7 bases lay outside the gene matches. The germline V gene has CDR1 LNHDA and CDR2 SQIVND (reference sequence). The CDR3 runs 13 residues. CDR3 residues: CASSQGVGGKLFF. CDR3 DNA: TGTGCCAGTAGTCAGGGGGTTGGGGGAAAACTGTTTTTT.

The V gene is TRBV2, the J gene TRBJ1-1; 8 bases agree with TRBD1. The CDR3 has 12 residues. Germline CDR1 SNHLY, CDR2 FYNNEI. V gave up 8 bases and J gave up 5 bases; unmatched junction bases: 4. The CDR3 DNA sequence: TGTGCCAGCGGACAGGGATGGACTGAAGCTTTCTTT. This encodes CASGQGWTEAFF. Supplemented by reference TRBV2 and TRBJ1-1, the full variable domain reads EPEVTQTPSHQVTQMGQEVILRCVPISNHLYFYWYRQILGQKVEFLVSFYNNEISEKSEIFDDQFSVERPDGSNFTLKIRSTKLEDSAMYFCASGQGWTEAFFGQGTRLTVV.

The chain joins TRBV5-4 to TRBJ2-6; D ambiguous. Trimming took off 4 bases at V and 0 bases at J, with 8 bases between the two ends. The CDR3 extends over 15 amino acids. Germline values: CDR1 SGHNT, CDR2 YYREEE (reference sequence). CDR3 sequence: CASSRDSSGANVLTF. DNA for the CDR3: TGTGCCAGCAGCCGCGACTCCTCTGGGGCCAACGTCCTGACTTTC. Looking up the rest from reference TRBV5-4 and TRBJ2-6 gives the full variable domain: ETGVTQSPTHLIKTRGQQVTLRCSSQSGHNTVSWYQQALGQGPQFIFQYYREEENGRGNFPPRFSGLQFPNYSSELNVNALELDDSALYLCASSRDSSGANVLTFGAGSRLTVL.

The rearrangement joins TRBV19 to TRBJ1-6, with D unclear. V lost 6 bases and J 9 bases, leaving 18 bases between the germline ends. CDR1 and CDR2 (germline): LNHDA, SQIVND (reference sequence). The CDR3 runs to 15 residues. CDR3 sequence reads: CASSPTPQSGSPLHF. As DNA, the CDR3 is TGTGCCAGTAGCCCCACGCCGCAGTCGGGTTCACCCCTCCACTTT.

The chain couples TRBV19 to TRBJ1-4; 9 bases map to TRBD1. J was trimmed by 8 bases and V by 8 bases; bases with no gene match: 12. There are 15 residues in the CDR3. Per germline, CDR1 LNHDA and CDR2 SQIVND (reference sequence). The CDR3 region has the DNA TGTGCCAGTGGGAACCGGGACAGGGCAATAGAAAAACTGTTTTTT. Translated: CASGNRDRAIEKLFF.

The rearrangement links TRBV5-6 to TRBJ2-5, with 9 bases that match TRBD1. The length of the CDR3 is 16 residues. In germline, CDR1 is SGHDT, CDR2 YYEEEE. The V gene end was trimmed by 1 base and the J gene end by 2 bases; junction bases not matched to a gene: 6. The CDR3 bases are TGTGCCAGCAGCTTGACTGACAGGGGGATACAAGAGACCCAGTACTTC. Its translation is CASSLTDRGIQETQYF.

This clone was found a few times. This rearrangement joins TRBV24-1 to TRBJ2-1, with a weak D call TRBD2 (7 bases). The CDR3 contains 15 residues. V lost 4 bases and J 6 bases, leaving 15 bases between the germline ends. The germline CDR1 and CDR2 sequences are KGHDR and SFDVKD. Here the CDR3 DNA reads TGTGCCACCAGTGAAGGGGGGGCCCGGGGCAATGAGCAGTTCTTC. Translated: CATSEGGARGNEQFF.

The chain is built from TRBV18 and TRBJ2-7, with 7 bases that match TRBD1. The CDR3 is 15 residues long. Germline-derived CDR1 and CDR2 are KGHSH and LQKENI. With V trimmed by 3 bases and J by 1 base, 6 bases remained unmatched. CDR3 amino acids: CASSPQGTASYEQYF. The CDR3 nucleotides are TGTGCCAGCTCACCGCAGGGGACAGCATCCTACGAGCAGTACTTC.